This TCR beta chain comes out of a study of control samples from healthy donors and cancer patients. Repertoires were generated with immunoSEQ multiplex PCR, while TCRdb's copy carries only in-frame clones and drops some. The sample has roughly 120,000 clones; about 95% are singletons. In germline, CDR1 is MNHEY, CDR2 SVGEGT. The CDR3 length is 15 residues. V lost 1 base to trimming and J lost 1 base; unmatched junction nucleotides: 2. Sample: blood. V usage is TRBV6-2 or TRBV6-3 and J usage is TRBJ2-7, with TRBD1 matching 9 bases. The sequence was collected from a man aged 25-40 years in good health. The CDR3 protein is CASSYFGTGSYEQYF. CDR3 in DNA: TGTGCCAGCAGTTACTTTGGGACAGGGTCCTACGAGCAGTACTTC.